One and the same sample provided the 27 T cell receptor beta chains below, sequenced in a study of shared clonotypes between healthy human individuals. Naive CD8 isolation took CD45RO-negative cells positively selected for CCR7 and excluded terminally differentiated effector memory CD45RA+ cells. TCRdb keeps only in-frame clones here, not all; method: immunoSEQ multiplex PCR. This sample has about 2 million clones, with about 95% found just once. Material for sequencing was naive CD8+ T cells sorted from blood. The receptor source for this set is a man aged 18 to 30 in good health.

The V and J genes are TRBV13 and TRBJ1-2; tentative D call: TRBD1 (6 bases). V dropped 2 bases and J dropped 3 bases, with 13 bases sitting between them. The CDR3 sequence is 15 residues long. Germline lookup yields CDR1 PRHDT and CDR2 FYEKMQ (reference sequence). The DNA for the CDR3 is TGTGCCAGCAGCTTACCAGGGGAAGGGGACTATGGCTACACCTTC. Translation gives CASSLPGEGDYGYTF.

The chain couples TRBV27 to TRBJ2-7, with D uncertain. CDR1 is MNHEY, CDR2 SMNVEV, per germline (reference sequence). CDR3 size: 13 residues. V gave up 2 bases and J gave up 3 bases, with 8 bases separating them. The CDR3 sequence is CASSLEMGYEQYF. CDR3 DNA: TGTGCCAGCAGTTTAGAAATGGGCTACGAGCAGTACTTC.

The CDR3 DNA reads TGTGCCAGCAGTCAACCGGGACAGGGGGTCGGTGAGCAGTTCTTC. It is translated as CASSQPGQGVGEQFF. The rearrangement links TRBV7-8 to TRBJ2-1; 11 bases are shared with TRBD1. Unmatched junction bases numbered 10, after V lost 6 bases and J lost 9 bases. Germline CDR1 reads SGHVS; CDR2 reads FQNEAQ. CDR3 size: 15 residues.

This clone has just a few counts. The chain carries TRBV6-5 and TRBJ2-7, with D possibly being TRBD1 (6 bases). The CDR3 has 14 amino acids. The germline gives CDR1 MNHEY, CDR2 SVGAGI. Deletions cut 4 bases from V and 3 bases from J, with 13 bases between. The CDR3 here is CASSSYRASYEQYF. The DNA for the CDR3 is TGTGCCAGCAGTTCTTACAGGGCGAGCTACGAGCAGTACTTC.

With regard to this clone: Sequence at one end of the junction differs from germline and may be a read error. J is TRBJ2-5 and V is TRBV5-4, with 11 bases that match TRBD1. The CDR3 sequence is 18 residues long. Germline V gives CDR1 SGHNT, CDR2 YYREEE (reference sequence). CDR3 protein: CASRPEGTGGPEQETQYF. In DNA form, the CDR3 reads TGCGCCAGCAGACCCGAAGGGACAGGGGGTCCCGAACAAGAGACCCAGTACTTC.

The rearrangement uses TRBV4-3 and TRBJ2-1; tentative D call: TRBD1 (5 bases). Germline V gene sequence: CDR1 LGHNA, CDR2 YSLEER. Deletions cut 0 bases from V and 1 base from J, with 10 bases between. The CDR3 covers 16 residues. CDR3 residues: CASSQDPGLSYNEQFF. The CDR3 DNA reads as TGCGCCAGCAGCCAAGACCCAGGGCTATCCTACAATGAGCAGTTCTTC.

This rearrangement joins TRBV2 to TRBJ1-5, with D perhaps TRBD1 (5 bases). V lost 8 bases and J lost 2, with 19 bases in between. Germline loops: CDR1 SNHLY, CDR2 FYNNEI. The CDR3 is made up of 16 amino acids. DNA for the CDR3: TGTGCCAGCCAAGATGGAGGACATATGGGCAATCAGCCCCAGCATTTT. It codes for CASQDGGHMGNQPQHF. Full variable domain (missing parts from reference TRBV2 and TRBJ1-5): EPEVTQTPSHQVTQMGQEVILRCVPISNHLYFYWYRQILGQKVEFLVSFYNNEISEKSEIFDDQFSVERPDGSNFTLKIRSTKLEDSAMYFCASQDGGHMGNQPQHFGDGTRLSIL.

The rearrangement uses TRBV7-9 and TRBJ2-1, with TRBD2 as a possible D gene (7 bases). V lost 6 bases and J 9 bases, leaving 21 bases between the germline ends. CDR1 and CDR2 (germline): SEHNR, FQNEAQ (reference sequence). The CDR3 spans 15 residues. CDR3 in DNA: TGTGCCAGCAGAAAGGGGGTGGCGGGAGTAAGTGAGCAGTTCTTC. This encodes CASRKGVAGVSEQFF.

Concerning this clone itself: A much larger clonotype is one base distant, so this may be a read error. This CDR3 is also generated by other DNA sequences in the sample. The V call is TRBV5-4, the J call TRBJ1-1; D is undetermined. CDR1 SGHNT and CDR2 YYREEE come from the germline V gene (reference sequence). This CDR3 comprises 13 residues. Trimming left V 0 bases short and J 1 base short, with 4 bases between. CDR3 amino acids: CASSLAENTEAFF. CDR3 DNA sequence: TGTGCCAGCAGCTTGGCCGAGAACACTGAAGCTTTCTTT.

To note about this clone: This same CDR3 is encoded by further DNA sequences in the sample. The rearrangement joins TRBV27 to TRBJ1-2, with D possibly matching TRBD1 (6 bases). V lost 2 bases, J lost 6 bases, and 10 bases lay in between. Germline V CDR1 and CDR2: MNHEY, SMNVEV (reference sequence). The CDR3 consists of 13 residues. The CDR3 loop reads CASSLGGADGYTF. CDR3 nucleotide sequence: TGTGCCAGCAGTTTAGGGGGGGCGGATGGCTACACCTTC.

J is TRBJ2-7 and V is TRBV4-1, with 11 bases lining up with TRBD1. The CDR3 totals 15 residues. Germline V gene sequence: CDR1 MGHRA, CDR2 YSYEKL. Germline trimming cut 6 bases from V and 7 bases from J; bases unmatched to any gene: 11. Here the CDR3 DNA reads TGCGCCAGCAGTGGGTCGGGGACAGGGGGTAAGGAGCAGTACTTC. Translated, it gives CASSGSGTGGKEQYF.

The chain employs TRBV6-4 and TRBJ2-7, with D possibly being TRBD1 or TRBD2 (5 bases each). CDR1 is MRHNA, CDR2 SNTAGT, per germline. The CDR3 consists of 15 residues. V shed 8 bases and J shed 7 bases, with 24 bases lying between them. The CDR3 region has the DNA TGTGCCAGCGCTCCGTTTGGGGGTTCAGAAGTTGAGCAGTACTTC. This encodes CASAPFGGSEVEQYF.

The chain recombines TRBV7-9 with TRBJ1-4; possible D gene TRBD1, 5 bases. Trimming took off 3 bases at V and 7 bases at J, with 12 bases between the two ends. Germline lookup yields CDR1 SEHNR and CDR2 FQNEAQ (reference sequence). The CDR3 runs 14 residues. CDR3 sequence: CASSFPQGSEKLFF. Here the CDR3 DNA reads TGTGCCAGCAGCTTCCCCCAGGGTAGTGAAAAACTGTTTTTT.

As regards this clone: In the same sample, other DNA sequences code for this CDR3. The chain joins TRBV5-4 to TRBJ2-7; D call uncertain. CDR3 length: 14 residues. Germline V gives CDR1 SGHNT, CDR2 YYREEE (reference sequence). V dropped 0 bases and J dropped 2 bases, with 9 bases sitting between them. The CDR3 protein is CASSLGGTAYEQYF. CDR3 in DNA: TGTGCCAGCAGCTTGGGAGGTACCGCCTACGAGCAGTACTTC.

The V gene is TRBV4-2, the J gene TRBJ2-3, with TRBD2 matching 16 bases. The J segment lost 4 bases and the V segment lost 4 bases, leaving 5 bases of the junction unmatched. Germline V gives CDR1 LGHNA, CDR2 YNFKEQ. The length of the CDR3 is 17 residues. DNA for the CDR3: TGTGCCAGCAGCCCGGGACTAGCGGGGGGGCCCCCAGATACGCAGTATTTT. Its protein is CASSPGLAGGPPDTQYF.

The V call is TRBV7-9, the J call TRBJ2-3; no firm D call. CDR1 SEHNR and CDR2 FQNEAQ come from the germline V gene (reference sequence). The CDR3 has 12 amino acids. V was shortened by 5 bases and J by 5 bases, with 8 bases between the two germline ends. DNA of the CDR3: TGTGCCAGCAGCCGAGTAGGAGATACGCAGTATTTT. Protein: CASSRVGDTQYF. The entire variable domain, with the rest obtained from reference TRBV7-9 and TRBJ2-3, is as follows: DTGVSQNPRHKITKRGQNVTFRCDPISEHNRLYWYRQTLGQGPEFLTYFQNEAQLEKSRLLSDRFSAERPKGSFSTLEIQRTEQGDSAMYLCASSRVGDTQYFGPGTRLTVL.

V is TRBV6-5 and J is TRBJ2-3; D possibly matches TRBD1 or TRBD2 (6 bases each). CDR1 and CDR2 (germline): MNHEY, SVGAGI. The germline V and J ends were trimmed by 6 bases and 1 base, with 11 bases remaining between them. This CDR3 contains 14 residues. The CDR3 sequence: CASRYREGTDTQYF. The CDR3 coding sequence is TGTGCCAGCAGGTACAGGGAGGGCACAGATACGCAGTATTTT.

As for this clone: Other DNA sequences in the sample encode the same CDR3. The chain's CDR3 is CASSPLAGGPDTQYF. The DNA of the CDR3 is TGTGCCAGCAGCCCATTAGCGGGAGGGCCAGATACGCAGTATTTT. The chain has TRBV7-2 and TRBJ2-3; 11 bases are a match to TRBD2. The CDR3 consists of 15 residues. Trimming at V came to 5 bases and at J to 4 bases, leaving 5 bases not matched to a gene. The germline V gene encodes CDR1 SGHTA and CDR2 FQGNSA.

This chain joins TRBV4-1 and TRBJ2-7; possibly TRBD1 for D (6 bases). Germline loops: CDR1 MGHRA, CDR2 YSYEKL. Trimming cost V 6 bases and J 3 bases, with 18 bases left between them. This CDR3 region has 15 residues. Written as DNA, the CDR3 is TGCGCCAGCAGTTTCCGGGACACCCATTTCTACGAGCAGTACTTC. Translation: CASSFRDTHFYEQYF.

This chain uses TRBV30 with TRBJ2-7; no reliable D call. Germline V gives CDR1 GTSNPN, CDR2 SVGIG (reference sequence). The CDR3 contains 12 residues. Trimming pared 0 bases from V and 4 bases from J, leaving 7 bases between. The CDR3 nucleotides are TGTGCCTGGAGTGTCCCCGAATACGAGCAGTACTTC. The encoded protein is CAWSVPEYEQYF.

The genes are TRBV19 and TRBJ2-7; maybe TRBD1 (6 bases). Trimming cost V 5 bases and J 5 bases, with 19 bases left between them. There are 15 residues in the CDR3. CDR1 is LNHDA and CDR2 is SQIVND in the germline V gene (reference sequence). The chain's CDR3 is CASSPEDRPLDEQYF. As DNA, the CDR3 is TGTGCCAGTAGTCCCGAGGACAGACCCTTGGACGAGCAGTACTTC.

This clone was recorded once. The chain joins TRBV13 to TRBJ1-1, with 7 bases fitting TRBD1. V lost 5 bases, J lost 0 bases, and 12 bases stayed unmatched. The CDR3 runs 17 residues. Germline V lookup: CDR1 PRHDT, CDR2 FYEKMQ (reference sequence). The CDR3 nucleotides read TGTGCCAGCAGCCCGGGCAGGGGGAGCGCGGTGAACACTGAAGCTTTCTTT. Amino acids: CASSPGRGSAVNTEAFF.

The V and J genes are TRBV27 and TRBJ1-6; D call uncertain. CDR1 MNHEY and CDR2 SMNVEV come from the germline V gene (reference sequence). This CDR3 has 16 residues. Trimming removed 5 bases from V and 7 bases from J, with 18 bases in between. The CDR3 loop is CASSPPETKRNSPLHF. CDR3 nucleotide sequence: TGTGCCAGCAGTCCCCCCGAGACCAAGAGGAATTCACCCCTCCACTTT.

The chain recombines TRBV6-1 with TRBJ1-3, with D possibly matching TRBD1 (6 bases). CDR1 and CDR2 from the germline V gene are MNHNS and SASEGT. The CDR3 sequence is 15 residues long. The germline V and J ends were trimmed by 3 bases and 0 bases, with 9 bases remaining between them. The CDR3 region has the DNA TGTGCCAGCAGTGACGGACAGATCTCTGGAAACACCATATATTTT. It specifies CASSDGQISGNTIYF.

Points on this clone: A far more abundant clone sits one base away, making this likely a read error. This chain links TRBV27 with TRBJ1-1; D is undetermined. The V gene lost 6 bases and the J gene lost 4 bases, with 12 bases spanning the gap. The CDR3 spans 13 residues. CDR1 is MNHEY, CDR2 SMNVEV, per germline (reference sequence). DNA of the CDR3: TGTGCCAGCAGCGTAGGTGGGAGCACTGAAGCTTTCTTT. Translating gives CASSVGGSTEAFF.

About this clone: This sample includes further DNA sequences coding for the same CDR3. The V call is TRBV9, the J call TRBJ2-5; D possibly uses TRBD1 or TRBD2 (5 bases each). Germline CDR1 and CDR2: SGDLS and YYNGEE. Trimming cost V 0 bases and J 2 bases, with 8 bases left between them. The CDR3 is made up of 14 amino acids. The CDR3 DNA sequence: TGTGCCAGCAGCGTAGGTGAGGGGCAAGAGACCCAGTACTTC. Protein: CASSVGEGQETQYF.

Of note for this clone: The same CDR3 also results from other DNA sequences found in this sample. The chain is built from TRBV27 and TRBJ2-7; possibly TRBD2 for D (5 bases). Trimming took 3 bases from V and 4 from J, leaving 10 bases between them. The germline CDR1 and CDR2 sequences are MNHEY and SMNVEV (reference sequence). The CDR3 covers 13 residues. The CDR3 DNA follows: TGTGCCAGCAGTTTGGGGTCGGGGTACGAGCAGTACTTC. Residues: CASSLGSGYEQYF.